These 4 T cell receptor beta chains were all obtained from the same sample, sequenced in a study of T cells in Graves' hyperthyroidism and ophthalmopathy. Using RNA transcripts as the source, TCR beta CDR3 regions were amplified. HTBI primers were employed in a first-round RT-PCR of the TCR CDR3. TCRdb ran MiXCR on the multiplex PCR reads and lists one entry per CDR3 protein. Of about 520,000 distinct CDR3 sequences listed, around 21% were seen once; the top ten hold 26%. The sequencing sample was made of blood. The receptors here all came from a young man with Graves' hyperthyroidism.

This clonotype was recorded many times. The V and J genes are TRBV9 and TRBJ2-5, with TRBD2 matching 10 bases. CDR1 and CDR2 from the germline V gene are SGDLS and YYNGEE. The CDR3 runs 15 residues. The V gene end was trimmed by 3 bases and the J gene end by 4 bases; junction bases not matched to a gene: 6. The CDR3: CASSGGLASGETQYF. The CDR3 coding sequence is TGTGCCAGCAGCGGGGGACTAGCGAGCGGAGAGACCCAGTACTTC.

This clonotype was counted ten times or more. This chain connects TRBV6-5 to TRBJ1-1; TRBD1 matches at 7 bases. Unmatched junction bases numbered 8, after V lost 6 bases and J lost 4 bases. Germline V lookup: CDR1 MNHEY, CDR2 SVGAGI. CDR3 size: 14 residues. The DNA of the CDR3 is TGTGCCAGCAGCCGTACAGGGGAGGGCACTGAAGCTTTCTTT. Residues: CASSRTGEGTEAFF.

This clonotype was found a few times. This chain joins TRBV15 and TRBJ2-5; no clear D. In germline, CDR1 is LNHNV, CDR2 YYDKDF (reference sequence). The CDR3 runs 14 residues. Trimming removed 7 bases from V and 0 bases from J, with 12 bases in between. CDR3 bases: TGTGCCACCAAACGAGGCCAGAACCAAGAGACCCAGTACTTC. It translates to CATKRGQNQETQYF.

This clonotype was counted many times. This chain uses TRBV28 with TRBJ1-2, with D maybe TRBD1 (5 bases). V gave up 9 bases and J gave up 0 bases, with 11 bases separating them. Per germline, CDR1 MDHEN and CDR2 SYDVKM. The length of the CDR3 is 13 residues. The CDR3 protein is CASQGVANYGYTF. Written as DNA, the CDR3 is TGTGCCAGTCAAGGGGTAGCTAACTATGGCTACACCTTC.